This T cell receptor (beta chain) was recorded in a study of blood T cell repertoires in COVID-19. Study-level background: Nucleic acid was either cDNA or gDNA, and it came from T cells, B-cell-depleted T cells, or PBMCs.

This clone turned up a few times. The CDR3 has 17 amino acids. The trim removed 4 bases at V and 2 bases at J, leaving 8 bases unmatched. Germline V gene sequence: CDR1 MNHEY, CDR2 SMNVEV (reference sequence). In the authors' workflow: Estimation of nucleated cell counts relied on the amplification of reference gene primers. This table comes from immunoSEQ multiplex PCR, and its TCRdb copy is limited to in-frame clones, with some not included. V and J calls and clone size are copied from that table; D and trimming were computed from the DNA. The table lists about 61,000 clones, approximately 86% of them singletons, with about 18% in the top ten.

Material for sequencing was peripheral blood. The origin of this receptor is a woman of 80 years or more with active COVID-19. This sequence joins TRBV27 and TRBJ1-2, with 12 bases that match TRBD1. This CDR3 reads CASSSRDRGLSNYGYTF. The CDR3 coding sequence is TGTGCCAGCAGTTCCCGGGACAGGGGGCTCTCAAACTATGGCTACACCTTC.